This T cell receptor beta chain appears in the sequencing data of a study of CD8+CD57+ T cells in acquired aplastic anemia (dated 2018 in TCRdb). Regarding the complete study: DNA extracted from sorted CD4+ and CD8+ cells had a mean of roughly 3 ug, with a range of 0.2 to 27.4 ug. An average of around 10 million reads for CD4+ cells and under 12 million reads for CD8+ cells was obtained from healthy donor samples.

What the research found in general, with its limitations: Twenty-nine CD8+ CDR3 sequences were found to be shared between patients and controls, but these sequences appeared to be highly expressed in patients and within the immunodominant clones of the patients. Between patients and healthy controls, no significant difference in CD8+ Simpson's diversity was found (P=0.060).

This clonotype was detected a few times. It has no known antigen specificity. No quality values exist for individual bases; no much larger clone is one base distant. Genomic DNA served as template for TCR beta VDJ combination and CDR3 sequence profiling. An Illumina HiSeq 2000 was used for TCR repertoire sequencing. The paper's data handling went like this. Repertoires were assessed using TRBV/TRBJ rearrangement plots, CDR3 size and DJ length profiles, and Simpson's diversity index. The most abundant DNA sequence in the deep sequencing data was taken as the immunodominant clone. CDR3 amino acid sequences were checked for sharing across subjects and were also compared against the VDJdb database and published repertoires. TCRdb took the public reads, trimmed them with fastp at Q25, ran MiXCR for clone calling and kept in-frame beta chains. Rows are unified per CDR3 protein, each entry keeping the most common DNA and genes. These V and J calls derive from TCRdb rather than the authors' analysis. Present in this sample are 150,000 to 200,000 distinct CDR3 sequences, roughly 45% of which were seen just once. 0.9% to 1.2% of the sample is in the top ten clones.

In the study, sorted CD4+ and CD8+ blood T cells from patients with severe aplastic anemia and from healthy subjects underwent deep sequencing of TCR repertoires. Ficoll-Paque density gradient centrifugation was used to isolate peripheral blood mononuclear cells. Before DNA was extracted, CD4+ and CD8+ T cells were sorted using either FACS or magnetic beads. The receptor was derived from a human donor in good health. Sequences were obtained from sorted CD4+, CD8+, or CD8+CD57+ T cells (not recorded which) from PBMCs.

For the CDR3, the sequence is CASSLGFLTGTGETEAFF. The nucleotide sequence reads as follows: TGCGCCAGCAGCTTGGGTTTTCTCACCGGGACAGGAGAGACTGAAGCTTTCTTT. The rearrangement joined TRBV5-1 to TRBJ1-1; TRBD1 lines up with 8 middle nucleotides. The CDR3 holds 18 amino acids from the cysteine to the phenylalanine. The kept DNA is CDR3 alone, 54 bases in frame from the first base. Sequences SGHRS (CDR1) and YFSETQ (CDR2) are obtained from the germline V gene. The V end gives up 0 bases and the J end 5 bases, leaving 15 bases in the junction not matched to a gene.